This record looks at one T cell receptor beta chain sequence and its context. The target of this receptor is not known. The sample holds no much larger clone one base away, and base qualities are not on file. Library construction relied on the immunoSEQ multiplex PCR assay. The multiplex PCR relied on a mix of 60 forward primers for TCR Vbeta segments and 13 reverse primers for TCR Jbeta segments. The CDR3 region of rearranged TCR beta genes was amplified from genomic DNA by a multiplex PCR assay. The amplified TCR beta libraries were sequenced on the Illumina HiSeq System as 87-base-pair reads. On the authors' methods: In a later analysis, roughly 80 million unique TCR beta chains were counted across the 650 to 700 repertoires, and around 11 million of these chains were shared by at least two donors. Raw reads were error-corrected and collapsed into unique sequences by a nearest-neighbor algorithm in which closely related sequences were merged to remove PCR and sequencing errors. V, D and J gene segments were assigned by aligning CDR3 sequences to IMGT reference sequences. Each retained sequence needed at least a six-nucleotide match to both a V gene segment and a J gene segment. A rearrangement was called productive if the CDR3 had no stop codons and remained in frame with V and J, and every other rearrangement was called non-productive. CDR3 was defined by IMGT convention, running from the second conserved V-encoded cysteine to the conserved J-encoded phenylalanine. The earlier analysis of approximately 590 of the donors excluded any sequence lacking an unambiguous match to a single V gene segment. In an earlier analysis of about 590 of the donors, a V segment was called functional when productive rearrangements were above 56.7%, and segregating when the standard deviation between donors exceeded 5%. A statistical classification framework was developed to diagnose cytomegalovirus status using the catalog of TCR beta chain sequences. In a later analysis, V and J genes were assigned by comparing TCR nucleotide sequences against IMGT/GENE-DB human TR gene sequences. Using the TCRdist pipeline, a later analysis assigned CDR3 sequences along with most-parsimonious VDJ recombination scenarios. A later analysis defined each TCR beta chain by its CDR3 amino acid sequence plus V-gene family, and excluded reads lacking a unique V-gene family. A later analysis removed 550 to 700 highly shared, low-generation-probability nucleotide sequences to deal with suspected cross-contamination and a sequencing artifact. In a later analysis, a clonal expansion index was calculated for each public chain from normalized within-repertoire ranks of inferred template counts. A later analysis computed generation probabilities with a VDJ recombination model fitted to out-of-frame rearrangements, and checked the results against IGoR. Hypergeometric tests were used in a later analysis to score TCR-TCR, TCR-HLA and TCR-CMV co-occurrence, with a repertoire-size bias correction applied to the TCR pairs. To estimate false discovery rates, a later analysis permuted the HLA or CMV assignments 20 times. In a later analysis, co-occurring TCRs were grouped using DBSCAN, with TCRdist sequence similarity added in when clustering inside HLA-allele-positive subsets. Co-occurrence clustering excluded repertoires with fewer than 30,000 or more than 120,000 public chains, plus five with anomalous nucleotide sharing. TCRdb provides this immuneACCESS table in a form limited to in-frame rearrangements. Some clones are lacking; in checked studies, under half of them reflect an unresolved V gene, and why the rest are absent is not known. Clonal size and the V and J genes are those of that table, whereas D and trimming came from the DNA. The sample table lists approximately 170,000 clones, 70% to 75% of them with a count of one. About 5% of the sample belongs to the ten largest clones.

This record belongs to a study of cytomegalovirus exposure and HLA in healthy donors (dated by TCRdb to the late 2010s). Study-level background: In an earlier analysis of some 610 of the donors, approximately 300 Gb of sequence data and just under 120 million unique TCR beta sequences from 150 million to 200 million T cells were reported. Approximately 310 gigabases of sequencing data and tens of millions of unique TCR sequences were included in an early release covering roughly 700 HLA-typed donors. Among the roughly 390 genotyped donors, approximately 76% belonged to the genetic ancestry cluster associated with self-reported Caucasian donors. The study was designed to test whether signatures of past pathogen exposure could be identified by cataloging public T cell receptors. Using immunosequencing, the study profiled T cell repertoires from approximately 700 subjects and related those repertoires to cytomegalovirus serostatus. A separate validation cohort of 90 to 150 different subjects was used in addition to the 666-subject first cohort. To predict cytomegalovirus infection status, the study brought together high-throughput TCR immunosequencing, statistical association of individual TCRs with disease status, and machine learning. In a later analysis, previously published TCR beta repertoires from some 640 donors were re-analyzed and high-resolution HLA genotyping was added so that TCR occurrence patterns could be studied. Rather than using new phenotypic data, the later analysis identified candidate immune exposures from TCR beta sequences and from how often those sequences occurred across donors. In an earlier analysis of more than 550 of the donors, high-throughput TCR beta sequencing was used to judge whether each TCR beta V gene segment behaved as functional or pseudogenic. Donor age, sex, ethnicity and CMV serostatus were collected together with the repertoire data. Genome-wide SNP genotypes for about 65% of the roughly 700 donors were used in a later genetic analysis, which treated that subset as a discovery cohort. Every discovery cohort repertoire had been produced on one sequencing platform. HLA typing covered class I and class II loci at four-digit resolution. The number of donors typed differed by locus, with 629-630 for A, B, C, DRB1 and DQB1, around 560 for DQA1, about 610 for DPA1, and approximately 470 for DPB1. Because of strong linkage in the cohort, five DR-DQ haplotypes were treated as single units for association and clustering. Across 398 genotyped donors of the cohort, an average of about 250,000 unique TCR beta nucleotide sequences per donor were sequenced, and around 20% of those sequences were non-productive. Study-level results and caveats: A further reported finding was that TCR beta sequences accurately predicted the HLA-A and HLA-B alleles for most subjects in the first cohort. In vitro tests confirmed that a few of the cytomegalovirus-associated TCR beta chains recognize cytomegalovirus antigens. Most CMV-associated TCR beta chains appeared to be HLA-restricted in a later analysis, and the HLA associations seemed to be driven largely by CMV exposure. In the study, 150 to 200 TCR beta chains were listed as associated with cytomegalovirus. In a later analysis, several top co-occurrence clusters were reported to appear linked to parvovirus B19, influenza, CMV and Epstein-Barr virus. When HLA alleles, especially DR and DQ, strongly co-occurred, TCR associations were difficult to assign to individual alleles. Specific HLA alleles were associated with 15,000 to 20,000 TCR beta sequences at a false discovery rate of 0.05 in a later analysis. A cluster of highly shared sequence variants was judged likely to represent a technical artifact of the sequencing pipeline. Broadly in line with IMGT annotations, most TCR beta V segments showed up in productive rearrangements about 90% or about 30% of the time in an earlier analysis of 450 to 600 of the donors. Roughly uniform sequencing depth across donors was assumed in presence/absence analyses, although this assumption may not hold. The earlier analysis of approximately 540 of the donors excluded roughly 17 rarely observed V segments, including chromosome 9 orphons, because counts were too low. Some IMGT-functional V segments, including TRBV6-2 and TRBV6-3, could not be distinguished by the 87-base-pair reads and were therefore excluded. This cohort had only TCR beta chains sequenced, and the lack of alpha or paired-chain data limited which features could be detected. The only immune exposure information available for the cohort was CMV serostatus. Most TCR sequences were seen in very few donors, while some public TCRs were found in many individuals. In a later analysis, HLA-associated TCR beta chains showed more clonal expansion and lower generation probabilities than non-associated chains that were equally common. According to the authors, the approach could potentially be generalized to other disease states and immunological phenotypes. The classifier was reported to diagnose cytomegalovirus status with high specificity and sensitivity in both the original cohort and the validation cohort. Correlated functional status among segregating V segments might reflect linkage disequilibrium, but an unknown experimental factor could not be ruled out. HLA typing was unavailable for some donors at each locus, so association tests used only the typed subset. In a later genetic analysis, a missense DCLRE1C variant was associated with V-gene and J-gene trimming of TCR beta chains, and the association was replicated in an independent cohort. A later genetic analysis reported fewer N-insertions in productive TCRs among donors in an Asian-associated ancestry cluster than the approximately 700-donor mean. In a later analysis, TCR association rates were found to vary across HLA loci, with the most associated TCRs seen for DRB1 alleles and the fewest for HLA-C alleles.

In total, 630 or so healthy bone marrow donors made up the cohort. At the time of sampling, all cohort members were nominally healthy, though unrecorded immune exposures were likely present. The donor was CMV seropositive and was included in the group of approximately 300 seropositive cohort members. Each donor provided a peripheral blood sample, and peripheral blood mononuclear cells were used for TCR beta sequencing. The Qiagen DNeasy Blood Extraction Kit was used to extract genomic DNA from the blood cell samples. V sheds 7 bases and J sheds 5 bases, leaving 11 bases between their ends. CDR1 SQVTM and CDR2 ANQGSEA are derived from the germline V gene. The CDR3 has 12 amino acids, counting the end cysteine and phenylalanine. Left in the record is the CDR3 DNA by itself, 36 bases read in frame from the first base.

Sequenced material: PBMCs. The receptor comes from a man aged 25 to 40 in good health and CMV-seropositive. The chain links TRBV29-1 with TRBJ2-2; no confident D gene assignment can be made. The DNA reads TGCAGCGCCCCTGGGCCGACCGGGGAGCTGTTTTTT. It translates as CSAPGPTGELFF.